The 21 T cell receptor beta chains below all came from one sample that was sequenced in a study of blood T cell repertoires in COVID-19. Some clones are missing from TCRdb's copy, which holds only in-frame ones; the method was immunoSEQ multiplex PCR. The table includes a few hundred thousand clones, about 80% detected once. The material sequenced was PBMCs or T cells enriched from blood (not recorded which). The receptors derive from a man aged 50 to 60 who had recovered from COVID-19.

This clone has a single count. This chain connects TRBV6-5 to TRBJ2-7; TRBD2 aligns across 8 bases. The V and J ends lost 0 bases and 4 bases, in that order; junction bases with no gene match: 8. Germline values: CDR1 MNHEY, CDR2 SVGAGI. The CDR3 is 16 residues long. This chain's CDR3 is CASSYSVPAGAYEQYF. CDR3 coding DNA: TGTGCCAGCAGTTACTCTGTCCCAGCGGGAGCTTACGAGCAGTACTTC.

The genes are TRBV4-1 and TRBJ1-2; 7 bases fit TRBD1. The CDR3 extends over 17 amino acids. Unmatched junction bases numbered 9, after V lost 0 bases and J lost 2 bases. Germline values: CDR1 MGHRA, CDR2 YSYEKL. In DNA, the CDR3 is TGCGCCAGCAGCCAAGAGGCTAAGGGGGCGCAGAACTATGGCTACACCTTC. It codes for CASSQEAKGAQNYGYTF.

The CDR3 loop reads CASTPGDSGANVLTF. The CDR3 DNA follows: TGTGCCAGCACCCCAGGCGACTCTGGGGCCAACGTCCTGACTTTC. J is TRBJ2-6 and V is TRBV5-4; D ambiguous. The germline V gene has CDR1 SGHNT and CDR2 YYREEE (reference sequence). Trimming took off 6 bases at V and 0 bases at J, with 10 bases between the two ends. The CDR3 sequence is 15 residues long.

This sequence joins TRBV2 and TRBJ2-5; a weak D match, TRBD2 (6 bases). V was clipped by 5 bases and J by 5 bases, with 18 bases between them. CDR1 and CDR2 from the germline V gene are SNHLY and FYNNEI. The CDR3 extends over 15 amino acids. This chain's CDR3 is CASSMGGRSGETQYF. CDR3 nucleotide sequence: TGTGCCAGCAGTATGGGGGGTAGGTCTGGGGAGACCCAGTACTTC. Full variable domain (remainder filled in from reference TRBV2 and TRBJ2-5): EPEVTQTPSHQVTQMGQEVILRCVPISNHLYFYWYRQILGQKVEFLVSFYNNEISEKSEIFDDQFSVERPDGSNFTLKIRSTKLEDSAMYFCASSMGGRSGETQYFGPGTRLLVL.

This clone showed up just a few times. This sequence joins TRBV11-2 and TRBJ1-1, with D maybe TRBD1 (6 bases). V lost 5 bases to trimming and J lost 0 bases, with 16 bases between them. Looked up from germline, CDR1 is SGHAT and CDR2 is FQNNGV. The CDR3 totals 16 residues. CDR3 nucleotide sequence: TGTGCCAGCAGCCAACTTCCGGGACAAATGAACACTGAAGCTTTCTTT. Encoded protein: CASSQLPGQMNTEAFF. The whole variable domain, filled in from reference TRBV11-2 and TRBJ1-1, reads EAGVAQSPRYKIIEKRQSVAFWCNPISGHATLYWYQQILGQGPKLLIQFQNNGVVDDSQLPKDRFSAERLKGVDSTLKIQPAKLEDSAVYLCASSQLPGQMNTEAFFGQGTRLTVV.

The chain recombines TRBV6-5 with TRBJ2-7; TRBD2 matches 9 bases. CDR1 MNHEY and CDR2 SVGAGI come from the germline V gene. CDR3 length equals 16 residues. Trimming removed 0 bases from V and 2 bases from J; junction bases left unmatched: 5. CDR3 sequence: CASSYSGGGGTYEQYF. The CDR3 DNA reads TGTGCCAGCAGTTACTCAGGCGGGGGGGGAACCTACGAGCAGTACTTC.

V is TRBV28 and J is TRBJ2-5, with 11 bases identical to TRBD1. The CDR3 totals 20 residues. The germline gives CDR1 MDHEN, CDR2 SYDVKM. V shed 3 bases, J shed 1 base, and the junction held 16 bases outside the gene matches. The CDR3 spells CASSFSVVRGQGETQETQYF. In nucleotides, the CDR3 is TGTGCCAGCAGTTTTTCTGTCGTTCGGGGACAGGGGGAGACCCAAGAGACCCAGTACTTC.

The J gene is TRBJ2-1, the V gene TRBV7-3, with 7 positions matching TRBD2. This CDR3 contains 17 residues. Germline lookup yields CDR1 SGHTA and CDR2 FQGTGA. V was pared by 5 bases and J by 6 bases, with 16 bases of the junction left unmatched. CDR3 sequence: CASSPQGWAGVVNEQFF. CDR3 DNA: TGTGCCAGCAGCCCCCAAGGGTGGGCGGGAGTGGTCAATGAGCAGTTCTTC.

This chain uses TRBV7-9 with TRBJ2-4, with 10 bases fitting TRBD1. The length of the CDR3 is 14 residues. CDR1 and CDR2 (germline): SEHNR, FQNEAQ (reference sequence). V lost 1 base and J lost 9; bases outside the gene matches: 3. Here the CDR3 reads CASSLGTGGRIQYF. The CDR3 region has the DNA TGTGCCAGCAGCTTAGGGACAGGGGGTCGCATTCAGTACTTC. The whole variable domain, filled in from reference TRBV7-9 and TRBJ2-4, reads DTGVSQNPRHKITKRGQNVTFRCDPISEHNRLYWYRQTLGQGPEFLTYFQNEAQLEKSRLLSDRFSAERPKGSFSTLEIQRTEQGDSAMYLCASSLGTGGRIQYFGAGTRLSVL.

The chain recombines TRBV2 with TRBJ1-1, with a tentative D call TRBD1 (5 bases). Trimming stripped 4 bases from V and 3 bases from J, with 12 bases between. This CDR3 has 14 amino acids. CDR1 is SNHLY, CDR2 FYNNEI, per germline. The CDR3 is CASSVQGGDTEAFF. As DNA, the CDR3 is TGTGCCAGCAGTGTTCAGGGCGGGGACACTGAAGCTTTCTTT.

The chain joins TRBV19 to TRBJ1-2, with 8 nucleotides matching TRBD1. Germline V lookup: CDR1 LNHDA, CDR2 SQIVND (reference sequence). The CDR3 has 11 residues. V lost 7 bases and J lost 14; bases outside the gene matches: 9. This CDR3 reads CASTDRVGRTF. The CDR3 nucleotides read TGTGCCAGTACGGACAGGGTAGGTCGTACCTTC.

In nucleotides, the CDR3 is TGCGCCAGCACCTCCTCTTGGACAGGGTCTAATGAAAAACTGTTTTTT. It codes for CASTSSWTGSNEKLFF. The rearrangement joins TRBV5-1 to TRBJ1-4; 8 bases are a match to TRBD1. The CDR3 has 16 residues. V lost 6 bases, J lost 3 bases, and 10 bases stayed unmatched. In germline, CDR1 is SGHRS, CDR2 YFSETQ.

This clone was seen just once. The V call is TRBV5-1, the J call TRBJ1-2; D unclear. This CDR3 is built from 13 residues. Trimming took 3 bases from V and 2 from J, leaving 8 bases between them. Germline V CDR1 and CDR2: SGHRS, YFSETQ. The CDR3 coding sequence is TGCGCCAGCAGCTCTGACGGGAACTATGGCTACACCTTC. Translating it yields CASSSDGNYGYTF.

This chain joins TRBV2 and TRBJ2-7, with a weak D call TRBD2 (5 bases). CDR1 is SNHLY, CDR2 FYNNEI, per germline. This CDR3 region has 15 residues. Trimming stripped 2 bases from V and 2 bases from J, with 13 bases between. The CDR3 loop is CASSESSRVTYEQYF. The CDR3 DNA is TGTGCCAGCAGTGAATCTAGCCGGGTAACCTACGAGCAGTACTTC.

The gene calls are TRBV30 and TRBJ1-1; D possibly corresponds to TRBD1 (6 bases). CDR3 length: 12 amino acids. V shed 8 bases and J shed 6 bases, with 16 bases lying between them. CDR1 is GTSNPN, CDR2 SVGIG, per germline (reference sequence). CDR3 loop: CAGIRGFPEAFF. The CDR3 bases are TGTGCCGGAATCAGGGGATTCCCTGAAGCTTTCTTT.

The chain carries TRBV4-2 and TRBJ2-2; 8 nucleotides agree with TRBD1. The germline gives CDR1 LGHNA, CDR2 YNFKEQ. Trimming at V came to 1 base and at J to 3 bases, leaving 10 bases not matched to a gene. The CDR3 length is 18 residues. The CDR3 region is CASSQAGWPGQDTGELFF. The CDR3 DNA is TGTGCCAGCAGCCAAGCTGGTTGGCCGGGACAGGACACCGGGGAGCTGTTTTTT.

This chain connects TRBV27 to TRBJ1-1, with TRBD1 identical over 7 bases. The length of the CDR3 is 17 residues. Germline V gene data show CDR1 as MNHEY and CDR2 as SMNVEV (reference sequence). V lost 2 bases, J lost 4 bases, and 13 bases stayed unmatched. The CDR3 nucleotides are TGTGCCAGCAGTTTAGAGGTCAAGGTACAGGGGAGCACTGAAGCTTTCTTT. It translates to CASSLEVKVQGSTEAFF.

This chain connects TRBV5-1 to TRBJ2-1, with TRBD2 matching over 10 bases. With 4 bases clipped from V and 12 bases from J, the junction kept 13 bases outside the gene matches. The germline V gene encodes CDR1 SGHRS and CDR2 YFSETQ. The CDR3 extends over 15 amino acids. CDR3 protein: CASSQTSGLVSVQFF. In DNA, the CDR3 is TGCGCCAGCAGCCAGACTAGCGGGTTGGTATCTGTGCAGTTCTTC.

This chain connects TRBV6-2 or TRBV6-3 to TRBJ1-1; no clear D. CDR1 is MNHEY, CDR2 SVGEGT, per germline. V was pared by 3 bases and J by 4 bases, with 18 bases between. CDR3 length: 16 amino acids. DNA for the CDR3: TGTGCCAGCAGTTATGACTGGGGAGGGAGGAGCACTGAAGCTTTCTTT. Translation: CASSYDWGGRSTEAFF.

J is TRBJ2-7 and V is TRBV28; a possible D gene is TRBD1 (5 bases). V lost 1 base to trimming and J lost 0 bases, with 16 bases between them. The germline V gene has CDR1 MDHEN and CDR2 SYDVKM. The CDR3 has 17 residues. The CDR3 is CASSLFGVSGNSYEQYF. The CDR3 DNA reads TGTGCCAGCAGTTTATTTGGCGTGTCAGGGAACTCCTACGAGCAGTACTTC. Filled out from reference TRBV28 and TRBJ2-7, the complete variable domain reads DVKVTQSSRYLVKRTGEKVFLECVQDMDHENMFWYRQDPGLGLRLIYFSYDVKMKEKGDIPEGYSVSREKKERFSLILESASTNQTSMYLCASSLFGVSGNSYEQYFGPGTRLTVT.

The chain couples TRBV4-2 to TRBJ2-7; TRBD2 aligns across 11 bases. Germline loops: CDR1 LGHNA, CDR2 YNFKEQ. This CDR3 contains 15 residues. The junction had 3 bases not matched to a gene; V was cut back by 3 bases and J by 2 bases. For the CDR3, the DNA is TGTGCCAGCAGCCAGGGGACTAGCGGCCCCTACGAGCAGTACTTC. It specifies CASSQGTSGPYEQYF.